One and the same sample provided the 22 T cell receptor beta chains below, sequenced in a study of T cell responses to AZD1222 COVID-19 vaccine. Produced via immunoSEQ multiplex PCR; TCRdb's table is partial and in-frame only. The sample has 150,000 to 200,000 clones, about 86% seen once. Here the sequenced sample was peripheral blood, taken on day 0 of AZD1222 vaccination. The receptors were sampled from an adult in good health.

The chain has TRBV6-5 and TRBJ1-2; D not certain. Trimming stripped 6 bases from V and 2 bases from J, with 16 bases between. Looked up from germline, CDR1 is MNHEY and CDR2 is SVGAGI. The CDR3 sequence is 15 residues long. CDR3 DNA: TGTGCCAGCAGGACCCCAAATGGAGAAAACTATGGCTACACCTTC. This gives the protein CASRTPNGENYGYTF.

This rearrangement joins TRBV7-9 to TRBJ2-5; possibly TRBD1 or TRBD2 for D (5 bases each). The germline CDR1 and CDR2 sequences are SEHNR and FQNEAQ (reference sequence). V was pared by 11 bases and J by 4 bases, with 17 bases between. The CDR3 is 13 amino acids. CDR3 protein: CAGQLDTRETQYF. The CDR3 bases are TGTGCCGGACAACTAGACACTAGAGAGACCCAGTACTTC.

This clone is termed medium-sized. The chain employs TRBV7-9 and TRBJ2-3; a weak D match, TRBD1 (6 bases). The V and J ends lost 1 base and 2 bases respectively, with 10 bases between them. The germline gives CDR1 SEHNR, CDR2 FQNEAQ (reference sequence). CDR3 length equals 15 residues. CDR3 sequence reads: CASSLDQGHTDTQYF. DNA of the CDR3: TGTGCCAGCAGCTTAGACCAGGGGCACACAGATACGCAGTATTTT.

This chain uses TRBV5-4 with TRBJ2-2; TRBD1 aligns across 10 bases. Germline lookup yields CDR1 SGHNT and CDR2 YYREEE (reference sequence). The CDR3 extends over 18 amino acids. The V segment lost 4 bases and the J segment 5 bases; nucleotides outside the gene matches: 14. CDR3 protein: CASSPPPGQGGRTGELFF. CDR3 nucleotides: TGTGCCAGCAGCCCCCCGCCTGGACAGGGGGGACGGACCGGGGAGCTGTTTTTT.

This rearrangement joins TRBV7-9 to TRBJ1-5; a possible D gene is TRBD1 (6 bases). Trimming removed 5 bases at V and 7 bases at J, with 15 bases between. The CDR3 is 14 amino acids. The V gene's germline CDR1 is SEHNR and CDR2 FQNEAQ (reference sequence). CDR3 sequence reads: CASSLQGDGQPQHF. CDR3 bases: TGTGCCAGCAGCCTACAGGGAGATGGACAGCCCCAGCATTTT.

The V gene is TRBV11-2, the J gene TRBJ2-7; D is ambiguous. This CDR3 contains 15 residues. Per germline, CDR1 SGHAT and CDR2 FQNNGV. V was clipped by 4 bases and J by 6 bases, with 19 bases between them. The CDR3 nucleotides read TGTGCCAGCAGCTCCTACCGACTTAGCCTGGGCGAGCAGTACTTC. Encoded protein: CASSSYRLSLGEQYF.

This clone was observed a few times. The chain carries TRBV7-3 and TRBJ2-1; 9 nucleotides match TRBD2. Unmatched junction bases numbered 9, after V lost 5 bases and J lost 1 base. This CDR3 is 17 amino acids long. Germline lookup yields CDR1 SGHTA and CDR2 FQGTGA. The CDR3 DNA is TGTGCCAGCAGCGACAAGACTAGCGGAGCATCCTACAATGAGCAGTTCTTC. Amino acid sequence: CASSDKTSGASYNEQFF.

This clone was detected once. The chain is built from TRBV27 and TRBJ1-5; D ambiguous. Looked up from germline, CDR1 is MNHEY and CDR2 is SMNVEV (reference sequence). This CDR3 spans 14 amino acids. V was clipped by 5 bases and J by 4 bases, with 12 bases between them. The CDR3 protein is CASSLGSGNQPQHF. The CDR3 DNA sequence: TGTGCCAGCAGTCTGGGGTCGGGGAATCAGCCCCAGCATTTT.

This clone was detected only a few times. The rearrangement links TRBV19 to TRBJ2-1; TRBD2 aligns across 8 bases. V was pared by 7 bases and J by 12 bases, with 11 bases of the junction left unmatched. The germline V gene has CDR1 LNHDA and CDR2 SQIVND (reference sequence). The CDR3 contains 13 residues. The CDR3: CASTLGGLERQFF. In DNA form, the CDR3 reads TGTGCCAGTACTCTAGGGGGACTAGAAAGGCAGTTCTTC.

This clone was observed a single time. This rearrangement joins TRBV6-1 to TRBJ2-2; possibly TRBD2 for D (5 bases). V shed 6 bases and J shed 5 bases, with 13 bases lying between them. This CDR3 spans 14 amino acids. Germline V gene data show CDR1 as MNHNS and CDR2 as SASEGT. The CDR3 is CASSWTGETGELFF. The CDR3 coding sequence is TGTGCCAGCAGCTGGACCGGGGAGACCGGGGAGCTGTTTTTT.

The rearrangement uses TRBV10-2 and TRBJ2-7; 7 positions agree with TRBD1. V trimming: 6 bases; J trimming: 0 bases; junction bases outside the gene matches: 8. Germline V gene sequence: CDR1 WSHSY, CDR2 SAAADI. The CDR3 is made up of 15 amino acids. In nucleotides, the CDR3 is TGCGCCAGCAGGACAACTTGGACAGGCTCCTACGAGCAGTACTTC. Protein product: CASRTTWTGSYEQYF.

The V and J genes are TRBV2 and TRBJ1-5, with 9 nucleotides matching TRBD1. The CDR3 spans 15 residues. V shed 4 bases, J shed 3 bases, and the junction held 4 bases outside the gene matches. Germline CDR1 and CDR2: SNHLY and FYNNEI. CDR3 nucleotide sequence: TGTGCCAGCAGTGCAGGGACAGGGTTCAATCAGCCCCAGCATTTT. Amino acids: CASSAGTGFNQPQHF.

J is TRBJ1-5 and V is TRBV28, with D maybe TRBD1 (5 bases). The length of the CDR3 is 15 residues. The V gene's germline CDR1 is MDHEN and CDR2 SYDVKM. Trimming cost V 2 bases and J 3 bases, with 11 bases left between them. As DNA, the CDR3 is TGTGCCAGCAGTTTACGGGGACGCCCCAATCAGCCCCAGCATTTT. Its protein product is CASSLRGRPNQPQHF.

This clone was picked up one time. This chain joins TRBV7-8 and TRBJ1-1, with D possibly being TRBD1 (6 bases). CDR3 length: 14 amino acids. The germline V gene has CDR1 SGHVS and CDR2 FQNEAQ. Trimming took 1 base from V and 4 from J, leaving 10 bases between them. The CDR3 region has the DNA TGTGCCAGCAGCTTAGTACAGGGACCCACTGAAGCTTTCTTT. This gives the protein CASSLVQGPTEAFF.

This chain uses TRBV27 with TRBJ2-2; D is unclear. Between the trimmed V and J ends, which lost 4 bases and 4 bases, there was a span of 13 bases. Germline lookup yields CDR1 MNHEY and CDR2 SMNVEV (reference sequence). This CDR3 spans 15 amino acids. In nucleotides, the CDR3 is TGTGCCAGCAGTTGGGCAGCCCCTGGCACCGGGGAGCTGTTTTTT. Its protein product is CASSWAAPGTGELFF.

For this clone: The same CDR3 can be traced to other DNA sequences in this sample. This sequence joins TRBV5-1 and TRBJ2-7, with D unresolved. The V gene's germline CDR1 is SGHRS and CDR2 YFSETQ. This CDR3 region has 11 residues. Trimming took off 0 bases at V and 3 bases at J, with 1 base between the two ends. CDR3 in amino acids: CASSLDYEQYF. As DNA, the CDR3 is TGCGCCAGCAGCTTGGACTACGAGCAGTACTTC.

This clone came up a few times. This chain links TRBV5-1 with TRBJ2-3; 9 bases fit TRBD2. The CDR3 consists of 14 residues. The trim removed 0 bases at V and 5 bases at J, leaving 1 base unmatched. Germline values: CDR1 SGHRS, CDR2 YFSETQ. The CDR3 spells CASSLVAGEDTQYF. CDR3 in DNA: TGCGCCAGCAGCTTGGTAGCGGGGGAAGATACGCAGTATTTT. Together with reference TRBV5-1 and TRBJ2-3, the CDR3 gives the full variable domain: KAGVTQTPRYLIKTRGQQVTLSCSPISGHRSVSWYQQTPGQGLQFLFEYFSETQRNKGNFPGRFSGRQFSNSRSEMNVSTLELGDSALYLCASSLVAGEDTQYFGPGTRLTVL.

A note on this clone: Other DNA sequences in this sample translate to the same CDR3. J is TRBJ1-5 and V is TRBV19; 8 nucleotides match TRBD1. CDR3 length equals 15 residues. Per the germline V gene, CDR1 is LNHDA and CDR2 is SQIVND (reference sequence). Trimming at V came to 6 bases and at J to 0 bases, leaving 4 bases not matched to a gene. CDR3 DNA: TGTGCCAGTAGACTCGACAGGGGTAGCAATCAGCCCCAGCATTTT. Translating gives CASRLDRGSNQPQHF. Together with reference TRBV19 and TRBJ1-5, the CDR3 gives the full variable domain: DGGITQSPKYLFRKEGQNVTLSCEQNLNHDAMYWYRQDPGQGLRLIYYSQIVNDFQKGDIAEGYSVSREKKESFPLTVTSAQKNPTAFYLCASRLDRGSNQPQHFGDGTRLSIL.

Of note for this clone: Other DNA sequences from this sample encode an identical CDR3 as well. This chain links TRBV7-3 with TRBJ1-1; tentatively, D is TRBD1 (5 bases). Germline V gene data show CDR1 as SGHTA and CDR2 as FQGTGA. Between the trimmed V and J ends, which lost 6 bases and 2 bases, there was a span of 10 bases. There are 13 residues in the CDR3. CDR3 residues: CASSLQGNTEAFF. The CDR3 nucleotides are TGTGCCAGCAGTCTTCAGGGAAACACTGAAGCTTTCTTT.

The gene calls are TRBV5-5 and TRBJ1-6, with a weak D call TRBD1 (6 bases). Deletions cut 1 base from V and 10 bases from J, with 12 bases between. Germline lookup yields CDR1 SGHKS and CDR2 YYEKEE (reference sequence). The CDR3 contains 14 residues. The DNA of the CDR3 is TGTGCCAGCAGCTTGTGGGGGGCAAGATCACCCCTCCACTTT. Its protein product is CASSLWGARSPLHF.

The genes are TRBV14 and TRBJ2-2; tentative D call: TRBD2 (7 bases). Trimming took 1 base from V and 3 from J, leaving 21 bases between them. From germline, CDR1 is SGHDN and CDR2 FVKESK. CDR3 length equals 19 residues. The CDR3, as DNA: TGTGCCAGCAGCCAAGTGGAAGGGAGGGGGAGCGCGGACACCGGGGAGCTGTTTTTT. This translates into CASSQVEGRGSADTGELFF.

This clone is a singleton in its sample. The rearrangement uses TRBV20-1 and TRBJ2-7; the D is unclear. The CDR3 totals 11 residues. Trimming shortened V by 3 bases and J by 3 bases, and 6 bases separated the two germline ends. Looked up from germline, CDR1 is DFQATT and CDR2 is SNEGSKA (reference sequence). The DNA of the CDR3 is TGCAGTGCTAGGGACGGCTACGAGCAGTACTTC. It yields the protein CSARDGYEQYF.